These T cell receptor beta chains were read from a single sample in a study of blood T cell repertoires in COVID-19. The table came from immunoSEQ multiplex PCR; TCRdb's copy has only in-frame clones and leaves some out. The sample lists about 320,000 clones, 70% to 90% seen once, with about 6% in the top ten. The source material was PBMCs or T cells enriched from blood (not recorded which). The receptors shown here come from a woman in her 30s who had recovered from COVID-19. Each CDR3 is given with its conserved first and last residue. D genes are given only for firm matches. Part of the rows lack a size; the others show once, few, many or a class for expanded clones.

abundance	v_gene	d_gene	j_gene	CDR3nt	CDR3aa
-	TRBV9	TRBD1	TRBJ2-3	TGTGCCAGCAGCGCCAACTGGGACAGGGGAACGGATACGCAGTATTTT	CASSANWDRGTDTQYF
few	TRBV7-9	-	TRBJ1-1	TGTGCCAGCAGCCCCGGGGGGGGGCGGACTGAAGCTTTCTTT	CASSPGGGRTEAFF
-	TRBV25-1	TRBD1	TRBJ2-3	TGTGCCAGCAGTGGGCCAACAGGGGCTCCCGGGGATACGCAGTATTTT	CASSGPTGAPGDTQYF
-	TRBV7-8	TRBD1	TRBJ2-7	TGTGCCAGCAGCCCTCGGACAGGGCCCGATTACGAGCAGTACTTC	CASSPRTGPDYEQYF
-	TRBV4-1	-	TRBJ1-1	TGCGCCAGCAGCCAACCTAACACTGAAGCTTTCTTT	CASSQPNTEAFF
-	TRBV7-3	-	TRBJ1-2	TGTGCCAGCAGCTCGGGACAACCAACTCCCTATGGCTACACCTTC	CASSSGQPTPYGYTF
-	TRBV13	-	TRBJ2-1	TGTGCCAGCAGCTTTATACTAGCCCAAGGCCCCTACAATGAGCAGTTCTTC	CASSFILAQGPYNEQFF
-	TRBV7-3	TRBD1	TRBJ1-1	TGTGCCAGCAGCTGGACAGGGTGGACTGAAGCTTTCTTT	CASSWTGWTEAFF
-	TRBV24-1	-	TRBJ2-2	TGTGCCACCAGTGATATCCCGGGACAAAACACCGGGGAGCTGTTTTTT	CATSDIPGQNTGELFF
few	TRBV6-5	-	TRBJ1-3	TGTGCCAGCAGTTACTCCCTGACAGGATCTGGAAACACCATATATTTT	CASSYSLTGSGNTIYF
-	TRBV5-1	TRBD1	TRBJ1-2	TGCGCCAGCAGCAGCGGGACAGGGGATGGCTACACCTTC	CASSSGTGDGYTF
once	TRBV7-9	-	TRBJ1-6	TGTGCCAGCAGCTTGGGTTGGGGGCGAGATTCACCCCTCCACTTT	CASSLGWGRDSPLHF
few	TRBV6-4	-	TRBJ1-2	TGTGCCAGCAGTGACGGGGCGGGAATCTTTGGCTACACCTTC	CASSDGAGIFGYTF
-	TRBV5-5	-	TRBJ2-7	TGTGCCAGCAGCTTGGCCCCAGGGATTACCTACGAGCAGTACTTC	CASSLAPGITYEQYF
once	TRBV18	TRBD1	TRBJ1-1	TGTGCCAGCTCCGACGTTGGACAGGGGAACACTGAAGCTTTCTTT	CASSDVGQGNTEAFF